The next 5 T cell receptor beta chains were all read from a single sample in a study of tumor-infiltrating lymphocytes in primary liver carcinoma. Co-extracting RNA and DNA was done with 20-30 mg of unsorted bulk tissue as input. A constant-region primer primed TCR beta cDNA synthesis from 400 to 600 ng of total RNA. Library construction for TCR beta comprised three nested multiplex PCR rounds performed with slightly modified ARM-PCR. Both of the initial two PCR rounds ran for about 9 cycles and employed TRBV1-TRBV30 forward primers alongside a C-beta reverse primer. TCRdb itself ran the multiplex PCR reads through MiXCR, one entry per CDR3 protein. The sample has tens of thousands of distinct CDR3 sequences; over 60% are singletons. Specimen: liver tumor tissue from sampling region 4. Subset defined: tumor region T4, right-lateral pole. The receptors shown here come from a man in his forties with primary liver carcinoma and hepatitis B virus infection.

This sequence joins TRBV6-6 and TRBJ2-1; no clear D gene. V was shortened by 2 bases and J by 4 bases, with 21 bases between the two germline ends. This CDR3 contains 18 residues. CDR1 is MNHNY, CDR2 SVGAGI, per germline (reference sequence). The CDR3 nucleotides are TGTGCCAGCAGTTACCCTCGGGTGACGGTAGGATCGTACAATGAGCAGTTCTTC. It codes for CASSYPRVTVGSYNEQFF.

This rearrangement joins TRBV11-2 to TRBJ2-2; D is possibly TRBD2 (5 bases). The CDR3 spans 14 residues. Deletions cut 11 bases from V and 6 bases from J, with 19 bases between. Germline CDR1 SGHAT, CDR2 FQNNGV. The CDR3 reads CAGSLALVPGELFF. The DNA of the CDR3 is TGTGCCGGTAGCTTAGCGCTAGTTCCCGGGGAGCTGTTTTTT.

To note about this clonotype: A single base separates this from a much larger clone, so it may be a read error. The chain has TRBV7-3 and TRBJ2-7; possibly TRBD2 for D (6 bases). The V end was cut by 4 bases, the J end by 3 bases, with 10 bases between. From germline, CDR1 is SGHTA and CDR2 FQGTGA. The CDR3 loop spans 13 amino acids. DNA for the CDR3: TGTGCCAGCAGCTATGGGGGAGGCTACGAGCAGTACTTC. Translating gives CASSYGGGYEQYF.

In regard to this clonotype: At one of its ends the junction is not consistent with the germline gene, which may arise from a read error. J is TRBJ1-4 and V is TRBV11-2; possibly TRBD1 for D (5 bases). Germline CDR1 and CDR2: SGHAT and FQNNGV. The CDR3 has 16 amino acids. CDR3 amino acids: CASSKTPGGTNEILFF. The CDR3 coding sequence is TGTGCCAGCAGCAAGACTCCAGGAGGGACGAATGAAATACTGTTTTTT. Full variable domain (missing parts from reference TRBV11-2 and TRBJ1-4): EAGVAQSPRYKIIEKRQSVAFWCNPISGHATLYWYQQILGQGPKLLIQFQNNGVVDDSQLPKDRFSAERLKGVDSTLKIQPAKLEDSAVYLCASSKTPGGTNEILFFGSGTQLSVL.

Note on this clonotype: One end of the junction is discordant with germline, which a read error may explain. The V gene is TRBV6-6, the J gene TRBJ2-6; D is perhaps TRBD2 (6 bases). Germline assignment: CDR1 MNHNY and CDR2 SVGAGI (reference sequence). The CDR3 totals 19 residues. The CDR3 DNA reads as TGTGCCAGCAGTTCCTCGAAAGCGGGTGGCCTCTCTGGGACCAACGTCCTGACCTTC. It is translated as CASSSSKAGGLSGTNVLTF.